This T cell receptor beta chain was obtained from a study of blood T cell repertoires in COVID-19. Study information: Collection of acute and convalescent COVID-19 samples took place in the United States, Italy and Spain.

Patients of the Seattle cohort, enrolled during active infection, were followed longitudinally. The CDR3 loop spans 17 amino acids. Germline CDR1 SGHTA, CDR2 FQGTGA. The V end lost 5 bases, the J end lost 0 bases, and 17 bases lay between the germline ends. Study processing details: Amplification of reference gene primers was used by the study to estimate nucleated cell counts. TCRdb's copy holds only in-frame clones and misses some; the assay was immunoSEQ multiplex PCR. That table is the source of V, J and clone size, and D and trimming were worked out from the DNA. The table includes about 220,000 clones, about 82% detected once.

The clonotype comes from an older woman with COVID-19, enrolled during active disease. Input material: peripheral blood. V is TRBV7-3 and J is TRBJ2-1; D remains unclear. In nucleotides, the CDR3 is TGTGCCAGCAGCCAAAATCCCTTATCTAGCTCCTACAATGAGCAGTTCTTC. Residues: CASSQNPLSSSYNEQFF.